The source of this T cell receptor beta chain is a study of blood T cell repertoires in COVID-19. Study overall: The United States, Italy and Spain provided the acute and convalescent COVID-19 samples. The cDNA or gDNA used as material had been derived from T cells, B-cell-depleted T cells, or PBMCs.

The method was immunoSEQ multiplex PCR; TCRdb's version includes in-frame clones alone and lacks a portion of them. The table includes some 200,000 clones, approximately 84% detected once. Between the trimmed V and J ends, which lost 4 bases and 5 bases, there was a span of 16 bases. Germline assignment: CDR1 SGHNT and CDR2 YYREEE (reference sequence). The CDR3 spans 16 residues. The rearrangement joins TRBV5-4 to TRBJ1-6; D remains unclear. This receptor was identified in a woman of 80 years or more with COVID-19, enrolled during active disease. Sequencing used peripheral blood. The CDR3 nucleotides are TGTGCCAGCAGCGCGGAGACCGGCGGCAATAATTCACCCCTCCACTTT. It yields the protein CASSAETGGNNSPLHF.